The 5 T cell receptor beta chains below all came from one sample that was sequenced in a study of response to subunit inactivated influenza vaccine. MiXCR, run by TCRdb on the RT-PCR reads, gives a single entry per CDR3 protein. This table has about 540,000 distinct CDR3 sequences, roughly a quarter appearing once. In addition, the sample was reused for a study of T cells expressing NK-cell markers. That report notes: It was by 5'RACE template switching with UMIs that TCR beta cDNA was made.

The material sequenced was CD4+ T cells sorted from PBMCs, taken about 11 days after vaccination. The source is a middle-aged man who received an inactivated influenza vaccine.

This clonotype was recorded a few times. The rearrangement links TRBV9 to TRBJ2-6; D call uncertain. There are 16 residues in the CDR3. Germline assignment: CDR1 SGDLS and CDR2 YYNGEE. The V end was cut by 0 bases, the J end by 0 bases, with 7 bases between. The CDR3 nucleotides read TGTGCCAGCAGCGTAGGGCAAAACTCTGGGGCCAACGTCCTGACTTTC. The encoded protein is CASSVGQNSGANVLTF.

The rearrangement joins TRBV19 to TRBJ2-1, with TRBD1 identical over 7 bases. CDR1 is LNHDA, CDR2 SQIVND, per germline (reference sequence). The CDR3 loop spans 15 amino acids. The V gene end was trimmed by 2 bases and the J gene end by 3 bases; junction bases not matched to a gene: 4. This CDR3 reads CASSIRQGFYNEQFF. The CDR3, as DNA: TGTGCCAGTAGTATAAGACAGGGTTTCTACAATGAGCAGTTCTTC.

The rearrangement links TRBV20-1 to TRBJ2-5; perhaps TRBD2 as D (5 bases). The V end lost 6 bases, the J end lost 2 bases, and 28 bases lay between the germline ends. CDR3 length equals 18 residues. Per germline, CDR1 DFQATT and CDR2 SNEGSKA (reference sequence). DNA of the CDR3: TGCAGTGCCGGCGCCCTAAAGACGCCCGGGATTCAGCAAGAGACCCAGTACTTC. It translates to CSAGALKTPGIQQETQYF.

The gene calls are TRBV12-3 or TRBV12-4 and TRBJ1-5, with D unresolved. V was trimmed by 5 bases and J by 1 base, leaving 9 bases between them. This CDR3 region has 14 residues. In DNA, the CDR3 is TGTGCCAGCAGTACAGCGGGGAGCAATCAGCCCCAGCATTTT. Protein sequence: CASSTAGSNQPQHF.

The CDR3 spells CASSRRGLAGNYNEQFF. CDR3 bases: TGTGCCAGCAGCCGACGCGGACTAGCGGGAAACTACAATGAGCAGTTCTTC. The gene calls are TRBV4-2 and TRBJ2-1; 12 bases line up with TRBD2. CDR1 and CDR2 (germline): LGHNA, YNFKEQ. The V and J ends lost 4 bases and 3 bases, in that order; junction bases with no gene match: 7. The CDR3 loop spans 17 amino acids.